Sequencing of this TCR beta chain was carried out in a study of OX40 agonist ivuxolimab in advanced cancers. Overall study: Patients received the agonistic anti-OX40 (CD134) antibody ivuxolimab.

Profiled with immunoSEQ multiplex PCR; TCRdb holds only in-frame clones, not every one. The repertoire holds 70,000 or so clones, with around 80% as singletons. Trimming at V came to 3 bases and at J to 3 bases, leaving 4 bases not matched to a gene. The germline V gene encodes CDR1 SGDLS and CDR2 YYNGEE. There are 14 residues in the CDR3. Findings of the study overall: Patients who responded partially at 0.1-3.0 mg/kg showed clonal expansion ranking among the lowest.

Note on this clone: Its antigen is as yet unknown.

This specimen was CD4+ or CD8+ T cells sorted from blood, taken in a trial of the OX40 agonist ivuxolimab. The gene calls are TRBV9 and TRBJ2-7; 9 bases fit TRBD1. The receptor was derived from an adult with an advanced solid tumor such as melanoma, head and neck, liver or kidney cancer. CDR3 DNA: TGTGCCAGCAGCGCCGGGACAGGGCACTACGAGCAGTACTTC. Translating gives CASSAGTGHYEQYF.